The 10 T cell receptor beta chains below were found in one sample sequenced in a study of early T cells in non-severe SARS-CoV-2 infection. Using its own MiXCR run on the 5' RACE reads, TCRdb lists one record per CDR3 protein. The sample contains approximately 70,000 distinct CDR3 sequences, approximately 10% of which appear only once. Sample: whole blood, taken at baseline. All receptors derive from an adult who was a healthcare worker with PCR-confirmed SARS-CoV-2 infection or an uninfected control (not recorded which).

This clonotype was seen more than once but under ten times. This chain links TRBV30 with TRBJ1-2; D remains ambiguous. The CDR3 has 13 amino acids. The V end was cut by 4 bases, the J end by 7 bases, with 16 bases between. CDR1 GTSNPN and CDR2 SVGIG come from the germline V gene (reference sequence). DNA for the CDR3: TGTGCCTGGAATCCGTCCCCAAAGGGTGGCTACACCTTC. Translation: CAWNPSPKGGYTF. Looking up the rest from reference TRBV30 and TRBJ1-2 gives the full variable domain: SQTIHQWPATLVQPVGSPLSLECTVEGTSNPNLYWYRQAAGRGLQLLFYSVGIGQISSEVPQNLSASRPQDRQFILSSKKLLLSDSGFYLCAWNPSPKGGYTFGSGTRLTVV.

This clonotype came up many times. The gene calls are TRBV18 and TRBJ1-4; D possibly corresponds to TRBD1 (6 bases). The germline V gene has CDR1 KGHSH and CDR2 LQKENI. Trimming stripped 0 bases from V and 4 bases from J, with 9 bases between. The CDR3 has 15 amino acids. The CDR3 bases are TGTGCCAGCTCACCACCGGGACATGGTAATGAAAAACTGTTTTTT. Protein sequence: CASSPPGHGNEKLFF.

This clonotype was seen a handful of times. The chain recombines TRBV11-1 with TRBJ2-2; weak D call: TRBD1 (5 bases). Germline CDR1 and CDR2: SGHAT and FQDESV (reference sequence). V was clipped by 5 bases and J by 5 bases, with 15 bases between them. CDR3 length: 15 residues. Here the CDR3 reads CASSPRKGLTGELFF. The CDR3 DNA is TGTGCCAGCAGCCCACGGAAGGGGCTTACCGGGGAGCTGTTTTTT.

This clonotype was found a few times. The genes are TRBV5-1 and TRBJ1-6; no firm D call. The germline V gene has CDR1 SGHRS and CDR2 YFSETQ. This CDR3 is 15 amino acids long. V lost 0 bases and J 6 bases, leaving 10 bases between the germline ends. The CDR3 region has the DNA TGCGCCAGCAGCTTGGTTTTGGGGAGTAATTCACCCCTCCACTTT. Protein: CASSLVLGSNSPLHF.

The rearrangement joins TRBV29-1 to TRBJ2-1; D ambiguous. V was cut by 4 bases and J by 0 bases, with 10 bases left in between. CDR3 size: 14 residues. Germline assignment: CDR1 SQVTM and CDR2 ANQGSEA. CDR3 nucleotide sequence: TGCAGCGTTGGAGACCCCTTCTCCTACAATGAGCAGTTCTTC. Residues: CSVGDPFSYNEQFF.

This clonotype was counted at least ten times. CDR3 loop: CASSEGPEAGTQYF. The CDR3 DNA reads TGTGCCAGCAGTGAAGGCCCGGAGGCAGGGACCCAGTACTTC. The genes are TRBV6-4 and TRBJ2-5; D may be TRBD2 (5 bases). V was clipped by 3 bases and J by 7 bases, with 15 bases between them. This CDR3 has 14 residues. Germline CDR1 MRHNA, CDR2 SNTAGT.

This clonotype was detected a few times. The J gene is TRBJ1-1, the V gene TRBV15; possibly TRBD1 for D (6 bases). Germline-derived CDR1 and CDR2 are LNHNV and YYDKDF (reference sequence). V shed 3 bases and J shed 0 bases, with 8 bases lying between them. The CDR3 loop spans 14 amino acids. The chain's CDR3 is CATSRGQLNTEAFF. The CDR3 DNA reads as TGTGCCACCAGCAGGGGACAACTGAACACTGAAGCTTTCTTT.

The sample holds many counts of this clonotype. This sequence joins TRBV5-6 and TRBJ2-1; D is perhaps TRBD2 (7 bases). V lost 0 bases, J lost 6 bases, and 13 bases lay in between. Looked up from germline, CDR1 is SGHDT and CDR2 is YYEEEE. CDR3 size: 15 residues. The CDR3 nucleotides read TGTGCCAGCAGCTTGGAGGGGGGACTAATCAATGAGCAGTTCTTC. This sequence encodes CASSLEGGLINEQFF.

The rearrangement uses TRBV9 and TRBJ2-2, with TRBD2 identical over 7 bases. CDR3 size: 15 residues. The junction had 2 bases not matched to a gene; V was cut back by 0 bases and J by 3 bases. Looked up from germline, CDR1 is SGDLS and CDR2 is YYNGEE. CDR3 residues: CASSVAGGYTGELFF. The CDR3 coding sequence is TGTGCCAGCAGCGTAGCGGGGGGTTACACCGGGGAGCTGTTTTTT.

This clonotype appeared many times. J is TRBJ2-5 and V is TRBV24-1; 8 bases map to TRBD1. The V gene end was trimmed by 3 bases and the J gene end by 5 bases; junction bases not matched to a gene: 7. Germline CDR1 and CDR2: KGHDR and SFDVKD. This CDR3 is 15 amino acids long. In nucleotides, the CDR3 is TGTGCCACCAGTGATCCCCAGGGGGCCGGGGAGACCCAGTACTTC. Amino acid sequence: CATSDPQGAGETQYF.